This T cell receptor beta chain was retrieved from a study of a mutant IDH1 vaccine in newly diagnosed glioma. About the study: Patients got their first vaccination 4-6 weeks after radiotherapy alone, or with temozolomide cycles. Before enrollment, patients got radiotherapy alone, temozolomide alone, or mostly the combination.

Trimming took 1 base from V and 9 from J, leaving 7 bases between them. The CDR3 totals 12 residues. From germline, CDR1 is SGHTA and CDR2 FQGNSA. Data came from immunoSEQ multiplex PCR; TCRdb stores just in-frame clones and leaves some out. The sample contains fewer than 35,000 clones, approximately 53% of which appear only once. A note on this clone: The antigen remains unidentified.

As for time point: week 5, during vaccination. A single vaccine dose contained 300 ug of mutant IDH1 20-mer peptide, and topical imiquimod was used with it. Specimen: PBMCs, collected from a glioma patient whose treatment included an IDH1 peptide vaccine. This TCR was sampled from a woman aged 18-29 years with glioma. The chain recombines TRBV7-2 with TRBJ2-1, with D hard to call. As DNA, the CDR3 is TGTGCCAGCAGCTTAGACGTGGGTGAGCAGTTCTTC. It translates to CASSLDVGEQFF.